These T cell receptor beta chains were read from a single sample in a study of STAT3 mutations in large granular lymphocyte leukemia. Sequencing was performed with immunoSEQ multiplex PCR; in TCRdb, only in-frame clones are kept and a portion is missing. The sample lists several thousand clones, around 60% occurring once. The sequencing sample was made of peripheral blood mononuclear cells. All receptors come from a boy younger than 18 with T-cell large granular lymphocyte leukemia. Some clones in this sample may be carry-over from other donors' samples. Both conserved end residues are part of each CDR3. A D gene is named only where the DNA matches it firmly.

j_call: TRBJ1-2; d_call: .; v_call: TRBV29-1; cdr3_aa: CSVVGELYGYTF
j_call: TRBJ2-7; d_call: .; v_call: TRBV5-1; cdr3_aa: CASSLVTGLYEQYF
j_call: TRBJ2-5; d_call: .; v_call: TRBV4-2; cdr3_aa: CASSQAAEETQYF
j_call: TRBJ2-7; d_call: .; v_call: TRBV5-6; cdr3_aa: CASSLGHEQYF
j_call: TRBJ2-5; d_call: .; v_call: TRBV6-6; cdr3_aa: CASSPPNQETQYF
j_call: TRBJ2-5; d_call: .; v_call: TRBV5-1; cdr3_aa: CASSLAWSRGLETQYF
j_call: TRBJ2-3; d_call: TRBD2; v_call: TRBV7-2; cdr3_aa: CASSLKAGGRDTQYF
j_call: TRBJ2-5; d_call: .; v_call: TRBV7-7; cdr3_aa: CASSSGRGSQETQYF
j_call: TRBJ2-7; d_call: .; v_call: TRBV5-1; cdr3_aa: CASSLEGGPYEQYF
j_call: TRBJ1-5; d_call: .; v_call: TRBV28; cdr3_aa: CASSLTGGAGQPQHF
j_call: TRBJ1-5; d_call: .; v_call: TRBV6-5; cdr3_aa: CASSYKYQVGDQPQHF
j_call: TRBJ2-7; d_call: .; v_call: TRBV4-2; cdr3_aa: CASSRTGQSSYEQYF
j_call: TRBJ2-7; d_call: .; v_call: TRBV7-2; cdr3_aa: CASSLLPGPSYYEQYF
j_call: TRBJ1-3; d_call: .; v_call: TRBV6-6; cdr3_aa: CASSPWQGGNTIYF
j_call: TRBJ1-3; d_call: .; v_call: TRBV18; cdr3_aa: CASSPGEGIGNTIYF
j_call: TRBJ2-7; d_call: .; v_call: TRBV25-1; cdr3_aa: CATSDGPSSYEQYF
j_call: TRBJ1-6; d_call: .; v_call: TRBV6-4; cdr3_aa: CASSDGTSSPLHF
j_call: TRBJ2-5; d_call: .; v_call: TRBV10-3; cdr3_aa: CAIRSPGVAQYF
j_call: TRBJ1-6; d_call: .; v_call: TRBV7-8; cdr3_aa: CASSLALRTLFSSYNSPLHF
j_call: TRBJ1-2; d_call: .; v_call: TRBV7-9; cdr3_aa: CASSLYTSYGYTF
j_call: TRBJ2-3; d_call: TRBD1; v_call: TRBV18; cdr3_aa: CASSPFGTVSTDTQYF
j_call: TRBJ1-1; d_call: .; v_call: TRBV30; cdr3_aa: CAWSWPANTEAFF
j_call: TRBJ2-6; d_call: .; v_call: TRBV23-1; cdr3_aa: CGRDRVSGANVLTF
j_call: TRBJ2-1; d_call: TRBD2; v_call: TRBV6-5; cdr3_aa: CASCSGGSDNEQFF
j_call: TRBJ2-7; d_call: TRBD1; v_call: TRBV23-1; cdr3_aa: CASSQANRGGYEQYF
j_call: TRBJ2-5; d_call: TRBD2; v_call: TRBV6-6; cdr3_aa: CASSYSTSGETQYF
j_call: TRBJ2-5; d_call: TRBD1; v_call: TRBV5-4; cdr3_aa: CASSFEGGWETQYF